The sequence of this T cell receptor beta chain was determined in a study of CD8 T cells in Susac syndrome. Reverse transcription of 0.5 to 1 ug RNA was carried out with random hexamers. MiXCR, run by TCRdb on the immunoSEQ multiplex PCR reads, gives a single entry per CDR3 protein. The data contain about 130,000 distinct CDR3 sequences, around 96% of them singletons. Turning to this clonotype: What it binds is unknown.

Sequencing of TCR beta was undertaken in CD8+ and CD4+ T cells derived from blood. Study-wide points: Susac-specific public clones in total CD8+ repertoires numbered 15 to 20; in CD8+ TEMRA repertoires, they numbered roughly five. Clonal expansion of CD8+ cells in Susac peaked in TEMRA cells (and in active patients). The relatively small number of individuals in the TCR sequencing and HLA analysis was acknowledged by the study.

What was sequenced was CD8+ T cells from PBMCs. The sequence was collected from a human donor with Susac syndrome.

CDR3 sequence reads: CASSLNPLRQEIRYYGYTF. In DNA, the CDR3 is TGTGCCAGCAGCTTAAACCCCCTCCGACAGGAGATTCGATACTATGGCTACACCTTC. This chain connects TRBV13 to TRBJ1-2, with D possibly matching TRBD1 (6 bases). Germline V gene sequence: CDR1 PRHDT, CDR2 FYEKMQ (reference sequence). The V and J ends lost 2 bases and 3 bases respectively, with 25 bases between them. The CDR3 totals 19 residues.